The present T cell receptor (beta chain) was sequenced within a study of blood T cell repertoires in COVID-19. Looking at the study overall: The origin of the acute and convalescent COVID-19 samples was the United States, Italy and Spain.

Using immunoSEQ multiplex PCR, the repertoire was profiled, and TCRdb retains in-frame clones only, with some absent. Among roughly 240,000 clones, around 88% were seen once, and the ten largest hold roughly 2.5%. The CDR3 covers 13 residues. Germline lookup yields CDR1 MNHEY and CDR2 SVGAGI. Unmatched junction bases numbered 10, after V lost 8 bases and J lost 9 bases. Participants were aged 18 to 89 years from around 26 US areas. Participants' reported clinical history set cohort assignment. This sequence joins TRBV6-5 and TRBJ2-7, with TRBD2 identical over 10 bases. The receptor's source is a woman in her thirties or forties with acute COVID-19. Sequencing used PBMCs or T cells enriched from blood (not recorded which). The CDR3 bases are TGTGCCAGCGAGGCGGCTAGCGGGGGTGTGCAGTACGTC. Protein sequence: CASEAASGGVQYV.